Listed here are 25 T cell receptor beta chains from one sample, sequenced in a study of beta chain features in type 1 diabetes. Study results and caveats: When Type 1 diabetes patients were examined, their TCRB CDR3s proved moderately but significantly shorter in all four CD4+ subsets.

These receptors' antigens are unknown. The sequenced template was cDNA made from the entire isolated RNA. Here immunoSEQ multiplex PCR was the method, and the copy in TCRdb shows in-frame clones only, minus some. The table has 300,000 to 350,000 clones, around 8.5% seen once. Sequencing input: central memory CD4+ T cells from blood. Receptor source: a young man with type 1 diabetes.

This clone was detected only a few times. The chain couples TRBV7-2 to TRBJ1-3; possibly TRBD1 for D (5 bases). The CDR3 is 15 residues long. Germline CDR1 and CDR2: SGHTA and FQGNSA. Trimming cost V 1 base and J 0 bases, with 7 bases left between them. CDR3 in amino acids: CASSLGGTSGNTIYF. The CDR3 coding sequence is TGTGCCAGCAGCTTAGGGGGGACCTCTGGAAACACCATATATTTT. The variable domain in full, completed from reference TRBV7-2 and TRBJ1-3, reads GAGVSQSPSNKVTEKGKDVELRCDPISGHTALYWYRQSLGQGLEFLIYFQGNSAPDKSGLPSDRFSAERTGGSVSTLTIQRTQQEDSAVYLCASSLGGTSGNTIYFGEGSWLTVV.

The chain combines TRBV7-9 with TRBJ2-2, with D possibly being TRBD1 or TRBD2 (6 bases each). This CDR3 spans 16 amino acids. The V end lost 8 bases, the J end lost 1 base, and 17 bases lay between the germline ends. Germline CDR1 reads SEHNR; CDR2 reads FQNEAQ (reference sequence). The CDR3 sequence is CASGGERGLNTGELFF. DNA for the CDR3: TGTGCCAGCGGAGGTGAACGGGGGCTGAACACCGGGGAGCTGTTTTTT.

This clone was detected only a few times. V and J are TRBV7-2 and TRBJ1-5; 9 bases agree with TRBD1. CDR1 and CDR2 from the germline V gene are SGHTA and FQGNSA. This CDR3 is built from 18 residues. Trimming cost V 5 bases and J 0 bases; bases outside gene matches: 11. CDR3 DNA: TGTGCCAGCAGCCCCCGGGACAGGGTCAGCAGTAGCAATCAGCCCCAGCATTTT. It specifies CASSPRDRVSSSNQPQHF.

This clone turned up a few times. The chain is built from TRBV7-9 and TRBJ2-5; possible D gene TRBD1, 5 bases. CDR1 is SEHNR, CDR2 FQNEAQ, per germline (reference sequence). CDR3 length equals 18 residues. The V end lost 5 bases, the J end lost 5 bases, and 27 bases lay between the germline ends. CDR3 sequence: CASSPTKDRPGFVETQYF. CDR3 nucleotide sequence: TGTGCCAGCAGCCCAACTAAAGACAGACCGGGCTTCGTGGAGACCCAGTACTTC. Filled out from reference TRBV7-9 and TRBJ2-5, the complete variable domain reads DTGVSQNPRHKITKRGQNVTFRCDPISEHNRLYWYRQTLGQGPEFLTYFQNEAQLEKSRLLSDRFSAERPKGSFSTLEIQRTEQGDSAMYLCASSPTKDRPGFVETQYFGPGTRLLVL.

There are a few counts of this clone. The chain employs TRBV28 and TRBJ1-5; 10 bases map to TRBD1. Trimming cost V 3 bases and J 1 base; bases outside gene matches: 3. CDR1 and CDR2 from the germline V gene are MDHEN and SYDVKM. The CDR3 has 16 amino acids. CDR3 residues: CASSFRQGASNQPQHF. In DNA, the CDR3 is TGTGCCAGCAGTTTCCGACAGGGGGCAAGCAATCAGCCCCAGCATTTT.

This clone was seen only a few times. The chain uses TRBV9 and TRBJ1-4; D remains ambiguous. From germline, CDR1 is SGDLS and CDR2 YYNGEE. The CDR3 has 12 amino acids. With 5 bases removed from V and 12 bases from J, the gap between germline ends came to 14 bases. Written as DNA, the CDR3 is TGTGCCAGCAGTGGGCTGGGGTCAGAACTGTTTTTT. Its protein is CASSGLGSELFF. Using reference TRBV9 and TRBJ1-4 for the parts outside the CDR3, the full variable domain is DSGVTQTPKHLITATGQRVTLRCSPRSGDLSVYWYQQSLDQGLQFLIQYYNGEERAKGNILERFSAQQFPDLHSELNLSSLELGDSALYFCASSGLGSELFFGSGTQLSVL.

This clone has just a few counts. The J gene is TRBJ2-6, the V gene TRBV5-6; tentatively, D is TRBD1 (5 bases). This CDR3 is 18 amino acids long. CDR1 and CDR2 from the germline V gene are SGHDT and YYEEEE. V shed 4 bases and J shed 0 bases, with 17 bases lying between them. The chain's CDR3 is CASSPWTIYRSGANVLTF. CDR3 nucleotides: TGTGCCAGCAGCCCTTGGACAATCTATCGCTCTGGGGCCAACGTCCTGACTTTC.

The table lists this clone with a few counts. This chain connects TRBV28 to TRBJ1-1; D uncertain. The germline V gene encodes CDR1 MDHEN and CDR2 SYDVKM. The V end lost 6 bases, the J end lost 5 bases, and 13 bases lay between the germline ends. The CDR3 runs 13 residues. In nucleotides, the CDR3 is TGTGCCAGCAGACTGAATCGGGAGACTGAAGCTTTCTTT. Protein: CASRLNRETEAFF.

This clone occurred a few times. V gene TRBV28 combines with J gene TRBJ1-2; D may be TRBD1 (5 bases). The CDR3 length is 14 residues. In germline, CDR1 is MDHEN, CDR2 SYDVKM. Trimming pared 2 bases from V and 4 bases from J, leaving 11 bases between. CDR3 region: CASSLVQGTYGYTF. The CDR3 DNA reads TGTGCCAGCAGTTTAGTGCAGGGTACCTATGGCTACACCTTC.

This clone occurred a few times. V usage is TRBV7-2 and J usage is TRBJ2-7; TRBD1 is a possible D gene (5 bases). CDR1 SGHTA and CDR2 FQGNSA come from the germline V gene. This CDR3 comprises 15 residues. The ends were cut back, 5 bases at V and 0 bases at J, with 14 bases in the middle. CDR3 sequence (DNA): TGTGCCAGCAGCCCGACTCCGACAGCCTCCTACGAGCAGTACTTC. Encoded protein: CASSPTPTASYEQYF.

This clone was seen more than once but under ten times. The rearrangement joins TRBV5-1 to TRBJ2-1; unclear D gene. There are 9 residues in the CDR3. Germline V gene data show CDR1 as SGHRS and CDR2 as YFSETQ. V was pared by 7 bases and J by 9 bases, with 5 bases between. CDR3 nucleotide sequence: TGCGCCAGCCCTGGTGAGCAGTTCTTC. Amino acid sequence: CASPGEQFF.

CDR3 residues: CASSPGVGSEAFF. The DNA for the CDR3 is TGCGCCAGCAGCCCCGGAGTGGGGTCTGAAGCTTTCTTT. The chain couples TRBV5-1 to TRBJ1-1; no clear D. V lost 4 bases and J 6 bases, leaving 13 bases between the germline ends. The V gene's germline CDR1 is SGHRS and CDR2 YFSETQ. This CDR3 spans 13 amino acids.

This clone was seen repeatedly, ten times or more. Other DNA sequences in the sample encode the same CDR3. The V and J genes are TRBV10-3 and TRBJ1-1; D ambiguous. The CDR3 has 11 residues. V shed 9 bases and J shed 1 base, with 6 bases lying between them. Germline V lookup: CDR1 ENHRY, CDR2 SYGVKD. CDR3 sequence: CAIRENTEAFF. The CDR3 DNA reads as TGTGCCATAAGGGAGAACACTGAAGCTTTCTTT.

This clone was recorded a few times. This chain connects TRBV4-3 to TRBJ1-6, with 7 nucleotides matching TRBD1. V lost 1 base to trimming and J lost 6 bases; unmatched junction nucleotides: 3. Germline CDR1 and CDR2: LGHNA and YSLEER. This CDR3 contains 15 residues. The CDR3: CASSQVWDSNSPLHF. In DNA form, the CDR3 reads TGCGCCAGCAGCCAAGTCTGGGACAGTAATTCACCCCTCCACTTT.

A few counts support this clone. This chain joins TRBV9 and TRBJ1-5; D not resolved. The germline gives CDR1 SGDLS, CDR2 YYNGEE. The CDR3 is 15 amino acids. V was shortened by 2 bases and J by 0 bases, with 9 bases between the two germline ends. The CDR3: CASSVMGDSNQPQHF. CDR3 in DNA: TGTGCCAGCAGCGTGATGGGAGATAGCAATCAGCCCCAGCATTTT.

The rearrangement joins TRBV27 to TRBJ1-5; 11 bases fit TRBD1. Germline V gene data show CDR1 as MNHEY and CDR2 as SMNVEV (reference sequence). Trimming cost V 6 bases and J 0 bases; bases outside gene matches: 10. The CDR3 is made up of 18 amino acids. The CDR3 bases are TGTGCCAGCAGCCAACGGACAGGGGGCTTTTATAGCAATCAGCCCCAGCATTTT. The encoded protein is CASSQRTGGFYSNQPQHF.

This clone came up a few times. The chain links TRBV7-4 to TRBJ2-7; perhaps D is TRBD1 or TRBD2 (5 bases each). The CDR3 runs to 14 residues. V lost 1 base, J lost 5 bases, and 12 bases lay in between. CDR1 is SGHVT, CDR2 SQSDAQ, per germline. The CDR3 here is CASSLEVRDHEQYF. CDR3 in DNA: TGTGCCAGCAGCTTAGAAGTTCGGGACCACGAGCAGTACTTC.

This clone has a handful of counts. This chain links TRBV2 with TRBJ1-2, with D possibly being TRBD1 (6 bases). V lost 6 bases to trimming and J lost 7 bases, with 15 bases between them. Germline V CDR1 and CDR2: SNHLY, FYNNEI. The CDR3 runs to 13 residues. The CDR3 is CASRRQDTRGYTF. DNA for the CDR3: TGTGCCAGCAGAAGACAGGACACCCGTGGCTACACCTTC.

The CDR3 DNA sequence: TGTGCCAGCAGTTTCGGCGGGGGGGCCAGGGAGCAGTTCTTC. Residues: CASSFGGGAREQFF. The chain uses TRBV28 and TRBJ2-1; TRBD2 aligns across 9 bases. V shed 3 bases and J 10 bases; nucleotides not matched to a gene: 7. Germline V lookup: CDR1 MDHEN, CDR2 SYDVKM. The CDR3 runs to 14 residues.

This CDR3 reads CASSLGAGPETQYF. DNA of the CDR3: TGCGCCAGCAGCTTGGGGGCAGGGCCAGAGACCCAGTACTTC. The gene calls are TRBV5-1 and TRBJ2-5; D possibly corresponds to TRBD1 (5 bases). The CDR3 is 14 residues long. Germline values: CDR1 SGHRS, CDR2 YFSETQ. V was shortened by 0 bases and J by 4 bases, with 10 bases between the two germline ends.

This clone occurred many times. This chain links TRBV10-3 with TRBJ2-3; possible D gene TRBD2, 5 bases. Germline-derived CDR1 and CDR2 are ENHRY and SYGVKD. V lost 6 bases and J lost 5, with 18 bases in between. This CDR3 region has 15 residues. CDR3 sequence reads: CAISHERVEGDTQYF. The CDR3 nucleotides are TGTGCCATCAGCCACGAGAGGGTCGAGGGAGATACGCAGTATTTT.

The chain uses TRBV6-1 and TRBJ2-7, with TRBD1 matching over 9 bases. CDR3 length: 11 residues. The ends lost 8 bases at V and 5 bases at J; junction bases unmatched: 1. Germline assignment: CDR1 MNHNS and CDR2 SASEGT. CDR3: CASGTGHEQYF. In DNA, the CDR3 is TGTGCCAGCGGGACAGGGCACGAGCAGTACTTC.

The V gene is TRBV9, the J gene TRBJ1-2; D remains ambiguous. Trimming pared 0 bases from V and 5 bases from J, leaving 8 bases between. CDR3 length equals 13 residues. Germline values: CDR1 SGDLS, CDR2 YYNGEE. The DNA for the CDR3 is TGTGCCAGCAGCGTAGAGGTGGGGTATGGCTACACCTTC. Encoded protein: CASSVEVGYGYTF.

This clone has just a few counts. The rearrangement joins TRBV19 to TRBJ2-5, with a possible D match to TRBD1 (6 bases). The germline CDR1 and CDR2 sequences are LNHDA and SQIVND (reference sequence). The CDR3 spans 14 residues. V was trimmed by 6 bases and J by 5 bases, leaving 16 bases between them. CDR3 nucleotide sequence: TGTGCCAGTAGGGACGGGACACTCGACGAGACCCAGTACTTC. Its protein product is CASRDGTLDETQYF.

The chain has TRBV5-6 and TRBJ1-1; D gene unclear. CDR1 and CDR2 (germline): SGHDT, YYEEEE. V lost 0 bases to trimming and J lost 1 base, with 10 bases between them. The CDR3 covers 15 residues. The CDR3: CASSLVGGWNTEAFF. DNA for the CDR3: TGTGCCAGCAGCTTGGTGGGCGGTTGGAACACTGAAGCTTTCTTT.